This is a list of T cell receptor beta chains from one sample in a study of shared clonotypes between healthy human individuals. Method: immunoSEQ multiplex PCR; TCRdb's copy keeps in-frame clones and lacks some. The sample lists under 650,000 clones; approximately 95% were seen once. Sample: naive CD4+ T cells sorted from blood. The receptors come from a young woman in good health. Each CDR3 is given with its conserved first and last residue. Each record gives: J gene, clone size, V gene, D gene, CDR3 protein, CDR3 DNA. A D gene is named only where the DNA matches it firmly. Clone size is shown for a subset of rows, as once, few, many or a class of expanded clone.

J: TRBJ2-7; size: .; V: TRBV28; D: .; CDR3: CASSLSGTLRYEQYF; DNA: TGTGCCAGCAGTTTATCAGGCACCCTTCGCTACGAGCAGTACTTC
J: TRBJ2-7; size: .; V: TRBV28; D: .; CDR3: CASSFHLGGGQYF; DNA: TGTGCCAGCAGTTTCCATCTGGGAGGGGGGCAGTACTTC
J: TRBJ2-7; size: .; V: TRBV4-2; D: TRBD2; CDR3: CASSGGGLAGGEQYF; DNA: TGTGCCAGCAGCGGGGGGGGACTAGCGGGAGGTGAGCAGTACTTC
J: TRBJ2-1; size: .; V: TRBV5-8; D: TRBD1; CDR3: CASSSAGTGSPYNEQFF; DNA: TGTGCCAGCAGCTCGGCGGGGACAGGGAGCCCCTACAATGAGCAGTTCTTC
J: TRBJ1-2; size: .; V: TRBV6-6; D: .; CDR3: CASSYSIGEGYTF; DNA: TGTGCCAGCAGTTACTCGATCGGGGAGGGCTACACCTTC
J: TRBJ2-7; size: .; V: TRBV13; D: .; CDR3: CASSLGLARQEQYF; DNA: TGTGCCAGCAGCTTGGGCCTAGCTAGACAGGAGCAGTACTTC
J: TRBJ1-4; size: .; V: TRBV5-1; D: .; CDR3: CASSLALNEKLFF; DNA: TGCGCCAGCAGCTTGGCCCTAAATGAAAAACTGTTTTTT
J: TRBJ2-7; size: .; V: TRBV30; D: TRBD1; CDR3: CAWGDSLYEQYF; DNA: TGTGCCTGGGGGGACAGTCTATACGAGCAGTACTTC
J: TRBJ2-7; size: .; V: TRBV7-2; D: .; CDR3: CASSLYQGPSYEQYF; DNA: TGTGCCAGCAGCTTATACCAGGGGCCTTCCTACGAGCAGTACTTC
J: TRBJ1-1; size: .; V: TRBV4-2; D: TRBD1; CDR3: CASSQDPDRATEAFF; DNA: TGTGCCAGCAGCCAAGATCCCGACAGGGCCACTGAAGCTTTCTTT
J: TRBJ2-3; size: .; V: TRBV10-3; D: .; CDR3: CAISEPSGRATDTQYF; DNA: TGTGCCATCAGTGAGCCCTCGGGTAGGGCCACAGATACGCAGTATTTT
J: TRBJ2-7; size: .; V: TRBV6-6; D: .; CDR3: CASSYIYEQYF; DNA: TGTGCCAGCAGTTACATATACGAGCAGTACTTC
J: TRBJ1-5; size: .; V: TRBV27; D: .; CDR3: CASSSSSTAYQPQHF; DNA: TGTGCCAGCAGTTCATCCTCGACAGCATATCAGCCCCAGCATTTT
J: TRBJ2-3; size: .; V: TRBV2; D: .; CDR3: CASSEYLESTDTQYF; DNA: TGTGCCAGCAGTGAATATTTAGAGTCCACAGATACGCAGTATTTT
J: TRBJ2-7; size: .; V: TRBV28; D: .; CDR3: CASSTIAERDEQYF; DNA: TGTGCCAGCAGTACGATAGCGGAGAGAGACGAGCAGTACTTC
J: TRBJ2-7; size: .; V: TRBV2; D: TRBD2; CDR3: CATGGDGGYEQYF; DNA: TGTGCCACGGGAGGGGACGGGGGCTACGAGCAGTACTTC
J: TRBJ1-6; size: .; V: TRBV19; D: TRBD1; CDR3: CASSMNVGGLSPLHF; DNA: TGTGCCAGTAGTATGAACGTAGGGGGCCTTTCACCCCTCCACTTT
J: TRBJ1-6; size: .; V: TRBV19; D: .; CDR3: CASSISNSPLHF; DNA: TGTGCCAGTAGTATTAGTAATTCACCCCTCCACTTT
J: TRBJ1-4; size: .; V: TRBV28; D: .; CDR3: CASSFGGFPEKLFF; DNA: TGTGCCAGCAGTTTCGGGGGATTCCCCGAAAAACTGTTTTTT
J: TRBJ2-2; size: .; V: TRBV28; D: TRBD2; CDR3: CASSWGGRTGELFF; DNA: TGTGCCAGCAGTTGGGGCGGGAGGACCGGGGAGCTGTTTTTT
J: TRBJ1-2; size: .; V: TRBV15; D: .; CDR3: CATSRDSGQGNYGYTF; DNA: TGTGCCACCAGCAGAGATTCCGGGCAGGGGAACTATGGCTACACCTTC
J: TRBJ2-1; size: .; V: TRBV4-2; D: TRBD2; CDR3: CASSQVTQRERLLDEQFF; DNA: TGTGCCAGCAGCCAAGTTACCCAGCGGGAGAGGTTACTGGATGAGCAGTTCTTC
J: TRBJ1-6; size: once; V: TRBV23-1; D: .; CDR3: CASSQSRGTNNSPLHF; DNA: TGCGCCAGCAGTCAATCGAGAGGGACAAACAATTCACCCCTCCACTTT
J: TRBJ1-1; size: once; V: TRBV28; D: TRBD1; CDR3: CASSRPGTGVTEAFF; DNA: TGTGCCAGCAGCCGACCAGGGACAGGGGTGACTGAAGCTTTCTTT
J: TRBJ2-6; size: .; V: TRBV6-5; D: .; CDR3: CASSYGVYSGANVLTF; DNA: TGTGCCAGCAGTTATGGCGTATACTCTGGGGCCAACGTCCTGACTTTC
J: TRBJ1-4; size: once; V: TRBV25-1; D: TRBD1; CDR3: CASATGTGIEKLFF; DNA: TGTGCCAGCGCCACCGGGACAGGGATTGAAAAACTGTTTTTT
J: TRBJ1-5; size: .; V: TRBV28; D: TRBD1; CDR3: CASSPTQGPPQHF; DNA: TGTGCCAGCAGCCCTACACAGGGGCCGCCCCAGCATTTT
J: TRBJ2-3; size: .; V: TRBV27; D: .; CDR3: CASSLALAASTDTQYF; DNA: TGTGCCAGCAGTTTAGCGTTAGCGGCCAGCACAGATACGCAGTATTTT
J: TRBJ2-7; size: .; V: TRBV28; D: .; CDR3: CASSLVSYEQYF; DNA: TGTGCCAGCAGTTTGGTTTCCTACGAGCAGTACTTC